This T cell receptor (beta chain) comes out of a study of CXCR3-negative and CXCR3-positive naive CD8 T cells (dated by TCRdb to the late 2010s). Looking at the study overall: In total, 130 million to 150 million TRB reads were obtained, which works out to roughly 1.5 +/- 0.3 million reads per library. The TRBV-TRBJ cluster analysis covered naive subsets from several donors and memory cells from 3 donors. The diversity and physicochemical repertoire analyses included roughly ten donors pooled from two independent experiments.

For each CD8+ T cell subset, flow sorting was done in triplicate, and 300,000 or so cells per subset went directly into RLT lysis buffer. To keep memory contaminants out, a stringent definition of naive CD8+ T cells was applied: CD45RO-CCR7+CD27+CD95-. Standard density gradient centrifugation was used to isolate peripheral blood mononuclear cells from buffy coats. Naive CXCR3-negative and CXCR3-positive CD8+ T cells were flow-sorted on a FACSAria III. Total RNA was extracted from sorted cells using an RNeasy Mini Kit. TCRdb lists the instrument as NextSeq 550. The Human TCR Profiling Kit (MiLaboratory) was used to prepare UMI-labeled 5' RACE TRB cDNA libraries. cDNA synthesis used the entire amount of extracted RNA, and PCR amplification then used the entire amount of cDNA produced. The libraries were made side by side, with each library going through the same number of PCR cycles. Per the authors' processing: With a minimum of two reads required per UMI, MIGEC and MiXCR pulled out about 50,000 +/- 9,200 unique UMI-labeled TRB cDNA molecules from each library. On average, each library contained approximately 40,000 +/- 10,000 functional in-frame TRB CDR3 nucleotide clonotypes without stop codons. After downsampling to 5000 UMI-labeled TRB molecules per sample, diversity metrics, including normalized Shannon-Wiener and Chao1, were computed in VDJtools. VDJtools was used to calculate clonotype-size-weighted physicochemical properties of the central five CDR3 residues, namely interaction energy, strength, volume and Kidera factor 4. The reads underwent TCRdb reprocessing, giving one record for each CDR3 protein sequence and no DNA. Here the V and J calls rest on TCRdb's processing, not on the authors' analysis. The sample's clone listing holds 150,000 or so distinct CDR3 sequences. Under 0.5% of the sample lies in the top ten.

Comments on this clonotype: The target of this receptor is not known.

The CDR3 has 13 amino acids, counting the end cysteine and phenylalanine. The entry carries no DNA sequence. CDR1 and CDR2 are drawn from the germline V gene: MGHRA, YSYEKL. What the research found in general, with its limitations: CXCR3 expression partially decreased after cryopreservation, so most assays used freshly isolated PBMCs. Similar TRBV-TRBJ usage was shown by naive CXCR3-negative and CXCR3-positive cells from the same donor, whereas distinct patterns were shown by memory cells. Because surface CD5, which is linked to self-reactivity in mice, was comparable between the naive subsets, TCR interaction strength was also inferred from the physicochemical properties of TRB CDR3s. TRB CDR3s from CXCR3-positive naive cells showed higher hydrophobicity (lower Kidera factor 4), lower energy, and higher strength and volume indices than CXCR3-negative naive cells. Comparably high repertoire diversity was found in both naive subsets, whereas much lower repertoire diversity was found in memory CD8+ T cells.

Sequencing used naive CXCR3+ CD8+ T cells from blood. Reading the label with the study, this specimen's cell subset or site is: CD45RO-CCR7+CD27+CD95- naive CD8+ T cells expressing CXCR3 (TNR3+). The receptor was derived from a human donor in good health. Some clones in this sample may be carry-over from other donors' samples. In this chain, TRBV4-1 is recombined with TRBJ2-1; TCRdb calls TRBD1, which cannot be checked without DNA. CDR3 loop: CASSQDRGVHQFF.